This T cell receptor beta chain comes out of a study of T cells in Graves' hyperthyroidism and ophthalmopathy (dated by TCRdb to between 2018 and 2021). Study-level background: Peripheral blood samples were taken at initial diagnosis, before any treatment was given. To identify TCR V-J signatures that set the groups apart, the researchers used a discovery cohort of more than 95 patients, made up of 43 with Graves' ophthalmopathy and 57 with stable Graves' hyperthyroidism. According to the paper, TCR Vbeta CDR3 sequencing was carried out on some 140 peripheral blood samples, which came from 40 to 45 ophthalmopathy, some 73 hyperthyroidism and about 17 progressor patients. The approximately 98 discovery patients were randomly divided into training and test sets at a 7:3 ratio. An independent validation cohort of 18 to 20 hyperthyroidism patients and roughly 16 patients who later progressed to ophthalmopathy tested prospective prediction of ophthalmopathy. In about 6 Graves' hyperthyroidism patients, the study also compared T-cell repertoires from thyroid tissue with T-cell repertoires from blood. After sampling, hyperthyroidism patients received methimazole starting at 30 mg daily, and ophthalmopathy patients received high-dose intravenous methylprednisolone.

Stable Graves' hyperthyroidism was defined as the absence of progression to ophthalmopathy over 18 months of follow-up. Hyperthyroidism patients were aged 18 to 65 years and newly diagnosed, with disease duration of less than 2 months. Patients with uncontrolled infections, other autoimmune diseases, pregnancy or lactation were excluded. Diagnoses relied on clinical symptoms, serum thyroxine and TRAb, thyroid ultrasound and orbital computed tomography. Ficoll-Paque density gradient centrifugation was used to isolate PBMCs from 9.5 to 10 ml of fresh peripheral blood. Total RNA was extracted using Trizol reagent, and RNA quality was assessed on an Agilent 2100 Bioanalyzer. Findings and caveats that apply to the study as a whole: Most expanded thyroid clonotypes (frequency above 0.001) were also detected in blood, a finding suggesting that blood repertoires may reflect thyroid immune responses. In validation, the model predicted progression to ophthalmopathy with 55% to 71% sensitivity and roughly 72% specificity, a median of roughly seven months before onset. No statistical method was used to fix the sample size in advance, and group allocation was not hidden from the investigators. A 13 V-J signature model separated ophthalmopathy from stable hyperthyroidism, with approximately 87% sensitivity and approximately 81% specificity in cross-validation and 80%/75% in testing.

A note on this clonotype: It has no known antigen specificity. Per-nucleotide qualities are absent, and no much larger clonotype sits a single base away.

Relative to germline, V is 5 bases shorter and J is 7 bases shorter, with 15 bases between their ends. The CDR3 runs 14 amino acids, cysteine and phenylalanine included. Just CDR3 DNA is preserved here, 42 bases in frame from base 1. As encoded in the germline V gene, CDR1 is SGHRS while CDR2 is YFSETQ. TCR beta CDR3 regions were amplified from RNA transcripts. A first-round RT-PCR of the TCR CDR3 used the HTBI primer set with the Qiagen OneStep RT-PCR kit. A second multiplex PCR round built the libraries, followed by size selection and purification. Sequencing of the libraries was done on an Illumina HiSeq2000 using paired-end 100 bp reads. From the authors' description of their analysis: SOAPnuke was used to process the raw data, throwing out any read that contained adapters or uncalled bases, had a mean Phred below 15, or lacked an exact constant-primer or identifier match. High-quality paired reads were merged with COPE v1.2.5, and unique nucleotide sequences were defined as clonotypes. MiTCR v1.1 was used to align the clonotypes against IMGT TRBV, TRBD and TRBJ reference segments. The analysis included only V-J combinations with a frequency above 0.0001, which together covered more than 98% of the repertoires. The TCS score was defined as F50 (clonal expansion) divided by E x V (chaos), with BLOSUM62-based TCRdist calculated between CDR3 peptides within each V-J. Welch's t-statistics and random forest reduced 500 to 550 V-J features to roughly 13, which were used in a naive Bayes classifier (R e1071). TCRdb reprocessing: public reads trimmed at Q25 with fastp, clones called with MiXCR, in-frame beta chains kept. Each record represents a unique CDR3 protein, reported with the most common genes and DNA among its rows. The V and J calls, along with clone size, are taken from TCRdb and not from the paper's own processing. The sample includes 25,000 to 30,000 distinct CDR3 sequences, with roughly 46% observed a single time. The ten largest clonotypes hold 10% of the sample.

Sequences were obtained from blood. The chain was built from TRBV5-1 and TRBJ1-4, with no D gene named confidently. The sequence came from a woman in her 30s with Graves' hyperthyroidism. CDR3 loop: CASSVGWVGEKLFF. The DNA is as follows: TGCGCCAGCAGTGTCGGGTGGGTTGGTGAAAAACTGTTTTTT.